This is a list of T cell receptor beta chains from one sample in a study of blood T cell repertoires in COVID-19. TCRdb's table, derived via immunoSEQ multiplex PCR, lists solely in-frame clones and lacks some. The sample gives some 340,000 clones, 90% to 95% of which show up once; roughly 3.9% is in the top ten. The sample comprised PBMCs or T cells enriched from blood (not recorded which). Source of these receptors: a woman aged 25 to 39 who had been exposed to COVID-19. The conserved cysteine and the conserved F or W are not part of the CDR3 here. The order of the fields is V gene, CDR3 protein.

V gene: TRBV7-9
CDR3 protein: ASSLTGGKGNQPQH

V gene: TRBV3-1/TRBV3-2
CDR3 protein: ASSPGLFSYEQY

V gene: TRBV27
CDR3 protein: ASSFRGLRSSYEQY

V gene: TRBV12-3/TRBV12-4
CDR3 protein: ASSFMEYGYT

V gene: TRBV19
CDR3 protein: ASNGQSTSYEQY

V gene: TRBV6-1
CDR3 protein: ASSDRGTGGYT

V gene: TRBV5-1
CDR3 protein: ASSFPPFPGTAFQETQY

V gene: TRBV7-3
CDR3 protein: ASSPTGDSSYGYT

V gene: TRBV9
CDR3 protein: ASSAVGDRGNIQY

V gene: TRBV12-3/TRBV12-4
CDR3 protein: ASSWDRGNEAF

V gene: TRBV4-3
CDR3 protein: ASSQERSVNTEAF

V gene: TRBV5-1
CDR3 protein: ASSPGGAVVTDTQY

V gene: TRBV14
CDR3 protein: ASSQDQGRPYGYT

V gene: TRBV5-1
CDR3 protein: ASSLSGKETQY

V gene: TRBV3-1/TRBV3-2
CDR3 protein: ASSPGHRSPLH

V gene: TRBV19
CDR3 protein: ASSDTGDTEAF

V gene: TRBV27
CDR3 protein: ASSRVGVTSGSYEQY

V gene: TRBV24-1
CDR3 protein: ATSGGRVPDTQY

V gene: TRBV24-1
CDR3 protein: ATSDSDSGLT

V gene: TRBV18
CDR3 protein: ASSPPFHRQGGFYGYT

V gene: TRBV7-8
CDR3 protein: ASSLVLGGLTDEQF

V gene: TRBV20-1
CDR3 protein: SARDQNEQY

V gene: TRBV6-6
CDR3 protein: ASSYYVGAAGNTIY

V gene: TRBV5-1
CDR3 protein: ASGTSGGTNTQY

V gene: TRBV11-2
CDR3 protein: ASSLVESRRNSPLH

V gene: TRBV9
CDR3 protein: ASSVETGGNYGYT

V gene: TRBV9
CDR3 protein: ASSVDPLSNTEAF

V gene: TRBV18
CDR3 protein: ASSPPDRDSGNTIY

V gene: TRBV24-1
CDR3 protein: ATSDSGTGSRETQY

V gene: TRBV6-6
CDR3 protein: ASSYEGVNQPQH

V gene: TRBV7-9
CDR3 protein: ASSSPAGRGIEETQY

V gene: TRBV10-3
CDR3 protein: AISEIGGGELF